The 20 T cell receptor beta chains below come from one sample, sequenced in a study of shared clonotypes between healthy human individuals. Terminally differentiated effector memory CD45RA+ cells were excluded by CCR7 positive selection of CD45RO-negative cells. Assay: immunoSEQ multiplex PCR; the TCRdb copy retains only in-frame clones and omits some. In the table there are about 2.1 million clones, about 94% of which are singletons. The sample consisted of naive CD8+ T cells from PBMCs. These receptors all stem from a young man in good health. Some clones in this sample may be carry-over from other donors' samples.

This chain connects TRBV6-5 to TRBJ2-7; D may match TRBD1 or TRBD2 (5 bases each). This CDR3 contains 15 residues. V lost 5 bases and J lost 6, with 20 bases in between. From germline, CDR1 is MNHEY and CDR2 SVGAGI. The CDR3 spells CASSLRRDPGGEQYF. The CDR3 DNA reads TGTGCCAGCAGTCTCCGCCGGGACCCCGGTGGCGAGCAGTACTTC.

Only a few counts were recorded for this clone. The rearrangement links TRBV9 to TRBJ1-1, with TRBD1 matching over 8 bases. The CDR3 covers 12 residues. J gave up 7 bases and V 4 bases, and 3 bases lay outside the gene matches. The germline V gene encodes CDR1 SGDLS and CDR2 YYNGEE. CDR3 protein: CASSPDRGEAFF. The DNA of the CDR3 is TGTGCCAGCAGCCCAGACAGGGGTGAAGCTTTCTTT.

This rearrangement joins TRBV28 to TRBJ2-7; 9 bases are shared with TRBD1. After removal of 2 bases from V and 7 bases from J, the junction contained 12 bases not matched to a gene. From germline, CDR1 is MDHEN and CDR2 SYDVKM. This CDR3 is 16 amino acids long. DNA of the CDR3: TGTGCCAGCAGTTTAGTTCCCAGGGGACAGGGTTGGGAGCAGTACTTC. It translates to CASSLVPRGQGWEQYF.

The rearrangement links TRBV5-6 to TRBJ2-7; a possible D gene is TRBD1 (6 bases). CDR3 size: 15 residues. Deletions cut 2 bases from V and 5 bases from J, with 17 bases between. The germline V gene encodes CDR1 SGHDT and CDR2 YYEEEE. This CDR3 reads CASSFKNRVFDEQYF. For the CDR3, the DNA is TGTGCCAGCAGCTTTAAGAACAGGGTGTTCGACGAGCAGTACTTC. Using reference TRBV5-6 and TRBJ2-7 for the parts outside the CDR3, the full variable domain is DAGVTQSPTHLIKTRGQQVTLRCSPKSGHDTVSWYQQALGQGPQFIFQYYEEEERQRGNFPDRFSGHQFPNYSSELNVNALLLGDSALYLCASSFKNRVFDEQYFGPGTRLTVT.

This CDR3 is CASWEMAGELFF. The DNA for the CDR3 is TGCGCCAGCTGGGAAATGGCCGGGGAGCTGTTTTTT. J is TRBJ2-2 and V is TRBV5-1; no definite D call. The CDR3 extends over 12 amino acids. Trimming left V 7 bases short and J 6 bases short, with 10 bases between. Germline V gives CDR1 SGHRS, CDR2 YFSETQ.

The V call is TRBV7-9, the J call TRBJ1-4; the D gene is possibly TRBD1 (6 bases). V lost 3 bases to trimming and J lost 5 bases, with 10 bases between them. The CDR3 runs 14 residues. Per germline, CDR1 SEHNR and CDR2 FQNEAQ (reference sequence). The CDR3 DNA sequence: TGTGCCAGCAGCTTGTCCCAGGGGAATGAAAAACTGTTTTTT. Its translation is CASSLSQGNEKLFF. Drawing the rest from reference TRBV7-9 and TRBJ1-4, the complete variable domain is DTGVSQNPRHKITKRGQNVTFRCDPISEHNRLYWYRQTLGQGPEFLTYFQNEAQLEKSRLLSDRFSAERPKGSFSTLEIQRTEQGDSAMYLCASSLSQGNEKLFFGSGTQLSVL.

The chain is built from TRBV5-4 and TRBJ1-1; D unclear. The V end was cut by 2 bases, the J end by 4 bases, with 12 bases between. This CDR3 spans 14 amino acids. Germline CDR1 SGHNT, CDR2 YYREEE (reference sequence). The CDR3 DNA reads TGTGCCAGCAGCTTTCGAGGGAAAGGCACTGAAGCTTTCTTT. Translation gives CASSFRGKGTEAFF.

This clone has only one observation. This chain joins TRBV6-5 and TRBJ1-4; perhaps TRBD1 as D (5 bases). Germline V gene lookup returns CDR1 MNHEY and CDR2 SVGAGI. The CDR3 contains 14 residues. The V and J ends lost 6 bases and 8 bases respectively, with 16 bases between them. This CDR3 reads CASSEAGGGEKLFF. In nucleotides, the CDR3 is TGTGCCAGCAGCGAGGCGGGGGGTGGGGAAAAACTGTTTTTT.

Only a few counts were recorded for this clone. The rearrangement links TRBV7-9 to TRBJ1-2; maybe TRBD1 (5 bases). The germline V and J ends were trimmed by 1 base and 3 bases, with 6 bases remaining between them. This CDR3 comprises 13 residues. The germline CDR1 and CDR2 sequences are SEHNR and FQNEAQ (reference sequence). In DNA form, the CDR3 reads TGTGCCAGCAGCTTAGAACAGGACTATGGCTACACCTTC. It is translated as CASSLEQDYGYTF.

The CDR3 coding sequence is TGCGCCAGCAGCCAAGTCCCAGGGTTATCTGAAGCTTTCTTT. The encoded protein is CASSQVPGLSEAFF. The chain couples TRBV4-1 to TRBJ1-1; TRBD1 might be the D (5 bases). Trimming took off 1 base at V and 6 bases at J, with 12 bases between the two ends. Germline CDR1 MGHRA, CDR2 YSYEKL. CDR3 length: 14 amino acids.

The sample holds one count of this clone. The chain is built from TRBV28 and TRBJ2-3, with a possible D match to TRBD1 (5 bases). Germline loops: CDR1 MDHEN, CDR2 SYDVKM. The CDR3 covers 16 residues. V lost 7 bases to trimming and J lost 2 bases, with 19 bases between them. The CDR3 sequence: CASTTLWGGSTDTQYF. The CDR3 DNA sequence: TGTGCCAGCACAACCCTCTGGGGCGGCTCCACAGATACGCAGTATTTT.

CDR3 sequence: CASSRSQETQYF. The CDR3 DNA reads as TGCGCCAGCAGCCGATCCCAAGAGACCCAGTACTTC. The V and J genes are TRBV23-1 and TRBJ2-5, with D unresolved. TRBV23-1 is known as an ORF, though its function is uncertain. V was clipped by 6 bases and J by 1 base, with 6 bases between them. CDR3 size: 12 residues.

The CDR3 nucleotides read TGTGCCAGCAACTTTCGCATTGGTGAGACCCAGTACTTC. Its protein is CASNFRIGETQYF. The chain recombines TRBV7-9 with TRBJ2-5, with unresolved D. The CDR3 totals 13 residues. Germline V gene sequence: CDR1 SEHNR, CDR2 FQNEAQ (reference sequence). V shed 7 bases and J shed 5 bases, with 14 bases lying between them.

CDR3 nucleotide sequence: TGTGCCACCAGCAGTCCGAACGGACTAGCGGGAGATGAGCAGTTCTTC. Translation: CATSSPNGLAGDEQFF. The rearrangement links TRBV15 to TRBJ2-1; TRBD2 matches 13 bases. The J segment lost 8 bases and the V segment lost 3 bases, leaving 7 bases of the junction unmatched. This CDR3 spans 16 amino acids. Germline V gives CDR1 LNHNV, CDR2 YYDKDF (reference sequence).

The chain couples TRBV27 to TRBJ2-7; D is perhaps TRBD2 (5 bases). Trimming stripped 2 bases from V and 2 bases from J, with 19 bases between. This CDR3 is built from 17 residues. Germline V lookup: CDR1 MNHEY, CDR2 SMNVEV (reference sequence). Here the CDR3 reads CASSLLRVRGPAYEQYF. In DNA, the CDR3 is TGTGCCAGCAGTTTACTCCGCGTCCGAGGGCCCGCCTACGAGCAGTACTTC.

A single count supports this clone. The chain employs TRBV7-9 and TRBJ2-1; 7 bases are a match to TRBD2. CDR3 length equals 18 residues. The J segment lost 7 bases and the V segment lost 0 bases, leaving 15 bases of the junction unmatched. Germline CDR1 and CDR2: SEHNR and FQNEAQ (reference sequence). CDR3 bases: TGTGCCAGCAGCTTAGCCGGGCGGGGGTCGGGAGTATGGAATGAGCAGTTCTTC. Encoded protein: CASSLAGRGSGVWNEQFF.

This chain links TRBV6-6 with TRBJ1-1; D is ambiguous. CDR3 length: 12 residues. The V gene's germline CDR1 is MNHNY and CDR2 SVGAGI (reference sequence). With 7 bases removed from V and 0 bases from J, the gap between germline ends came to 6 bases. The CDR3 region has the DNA TGTGCCAGCACTTTCATGAACACTGAAGCTTTCTTT. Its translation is CASTFMNTEAFF.

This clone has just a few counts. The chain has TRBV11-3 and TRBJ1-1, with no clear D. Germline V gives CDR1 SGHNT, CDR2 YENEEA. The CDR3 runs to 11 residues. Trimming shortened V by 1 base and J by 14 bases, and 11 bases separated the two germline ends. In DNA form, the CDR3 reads TGTGCCAGCAGCTTAGTCACTGCTTGCTTCTTT. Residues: CASSLVTACFF.

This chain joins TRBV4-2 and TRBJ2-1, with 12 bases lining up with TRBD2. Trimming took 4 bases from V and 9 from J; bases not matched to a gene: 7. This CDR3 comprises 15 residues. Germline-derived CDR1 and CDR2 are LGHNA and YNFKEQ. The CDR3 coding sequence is TGTGCCAGCAGCCCAACTGGGACTAGCGGGCTTGAGCAGTTCTTC. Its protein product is CASSPTGTSGLEQFF.

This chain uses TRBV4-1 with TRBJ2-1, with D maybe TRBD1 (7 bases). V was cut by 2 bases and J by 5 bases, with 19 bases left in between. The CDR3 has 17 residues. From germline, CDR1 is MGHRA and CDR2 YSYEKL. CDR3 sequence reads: CASSQRQGLSPNNEQFF. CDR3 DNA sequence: TGCGCCAGCAGCCAAAGACAGGGACTTTCACCTAACAATGAGCAGTTCTTC.